This T cell receptor beta chain was found in a study of blood T cell repertoires in COVID-19. Whole-study context: The United States, Italy and Spain were the sources of the acute and convalescent COVID-19 samples.

In the original analysis: Reference gene primers were amplified, and this amplification served to estimate nucleated cell counts. Here immunoSEQ multiplex PCR was the method, and the copy in TCRdb shows in-frame clones only, minus some. V and J calls and clone size are as listed in that table; D and trimming were resolved from the DNA. The sample lists 200,000 to 300,000 clones; around 87% were seen once. J lost 3 bases, V lost 6 bases, and 6 bases had no gene match. The CDR3 has 15 residues. Germline CDR1 and CDR2: MDHEN and SYDVKM. The V and J genes are TRBV28 and TRBJ1-3, with TRBD1 matching over 9 bases. The TCR sequence derives from a middle-aged woman who had recovered from COVID-19. Sequencing used peripheral blood. The CDR3: CASSPGQGFGNTIYF. In DNA, the CDR3 is TGTGCCAGCAGCCCGGGACAGGGATTTGGAAACACCATATATTTT.